Each of the 28 T cell receptor beta chains below was sequenced from the same sample in a study of shared clonotypes between healthy human individuals. Cells designated naive CD8 were CD45RO-negative and were positively selected for CCR7, with terminally differentiated effector memory CD45RA+ cells excluded. This table comes from immunoSEQ multiplex PCR, and its TCRdb copy is limited to in-frame clones, with some not included. Among nearly 2 million clones, about 95% were seen once, and the ten largest hold around 1.2%. Sequencing input: naive CD8+ T cells sorted from blood. Every receptor here comes from a man between 18 and 29 years old in good health.

This rearrangement joins TRBV7-2 to TRBJ1-5; D is ambiguous. Trimming stripped 1 base from V and 0 bases from J, with 7 bases between. This CDR3 contains 15 residues. Germline V gives CDR1 SGHTA, CDR2 FQGNSA. DNA for the CDR3: TGTGCCAGCAGCTTAGGGGAATATAGCAATCAGCCCCAGCATTTT. It yields the protein CASSLGEYSNQPQHF.

The chain uses TRBV7-9 and TRBJ1-4, with TRBD1 identical over 7 bases. Germline V gene data show CDR1 as SEHNR and CDR2 as FQNEAQ (reference sequence). The trim removed 4 bases at V and 8 bases at J, leaving 13 bases unmatched. This CDR3 contains 16 residues. In DNA, the CDR3 is TGTGCCAGCAGCTCACCCCCCGGTCAACAGGGGGAAAAACTGTTTTTT. Protein product: CASSSPPGQQGEKLFF.

The chain joins TRBV13 to TRBJ2-3; TRBD2 matches at 8 bases. Trimming took 5 bases from V and 0 from J; bases not matched to a gene: 7. CDR3 length equals 16 residues. Germline CDR1 is PRHDT and CDR2 is FYEKMQ (reference sequence). CDR3 protein: CASSPPGLASTDTQYF. In nucleotides, the CDR3 is TGTGCCAGCAGCCCGCCCGGACTAGCTAGCACAGATACGCAGTATTTT. The entire variable domain, with the rest obtained from reference TRBV13 and TRBJ2-3, is as follows: AAGVIQSPRHLIKEKRETATLKCYPIPRHDTVYWYQQGPGQDPQFLISFYEKMQSDKGSIPDRFSAQQFSDYHSELNMSSLELGDSALYFCASSPPGLASTDTQYFGPGTRLTVL.

The chain employs TRBV7-6 and TRBJ2-7, with a possible D match to TRBD1 (5 bases). V was pared by 0 bases and J by 5 bases, with 5 bases between. Germline CDR1 is SGHVS and CDR2 is FNYEAQ. The CDR3 length is 12 residues. This chain's CDR3 is CASSLAGHEQYF. Here the CDR3 DNA reads TGTGCCAGCAGCTTAGCGGGGCACGAGCAGTACTTC.

V usage is TRBV10-1 and J usage is TRBJ2-7; 7 nucleotides align to TRBD2. CDR1 WNHNN and CDR2 SYGVQD come from the germline V gene (reference sequence). J lost 3 bases, V lost 0 bases, and 11 bases had no gene match. This CDR3 is built from 17 residues. CDR3 protein: CASSESRYGGSSYEQYF. DNA of the CDR3: TGCGCCAGCAGTGAGTCGAGATACGGCGGGAGTAGCTACGAGCAGTACTTC.

V and J are TRBV6-1 and TRBJ1-1; D not resolved. Trimming cost V 5 bases and J 3 bases, with 16 bases left between them. Germline CDR1 and CDR2: MNHNS and SASEGT. The CDR3 totals 15 residues. The CDR3 protein is CASSLQRRSDTEAFF. CDR3 coding DNA: TGTGCCAGCAGTTTGCAGAGGAGGTCGGACACTGAAGCTTTCTTT.

Points on this clone: Other DNA variants within this sample encode the same CDR3. The chain carries TRBV19 and TRBJ2-7; D is uncertain. The CDR3 runs 11 residues. V lost 9 bases to trimming and J lost 2 bases, with 8 bases between them. Per the germline V gene, CDR1 is LNHDA and CDR2 is SQIVND (reference sequence). The CDR3: CASSGAYEQYF. CDR3 bases: TGTGCCAGCAGTGGAGCCTACGAGCAGTACTTC.

This clone was seen once. CDR3 region: CASSQVEATNYGYTF. The CDR3 DNA is TGCGCCAGCAGCCAAGTTGAGGCAACTAACTATGGCTACACCTTC. This rearrangement joins TRBV4-3 to TRBJ1-2; no firm D call. CDR3 length: 15 amino acids. Germline-derived CDR1 and CDR2 are LGHNA and YSLEER. The germline V and J ends were trimmed by 1 base and 0 bases, with 9 bases remaining between them.

As to this clone: Different DNA sequences within this sample yield the same CDR3. This chain connects TRBV11-2 to TRBJ2-1; D gene ambiguous. Germline V lookup: CDR1 SGHAT, CDR2 FQNNGV. V was shortened by 1 base and J by 6 bases, with 4 bases between the two germline ends. The CDR3 is 12 residues long. The CDR3 is CASSLVRNEQFF. The DNA for the CDR3 is TGTGCCAGCAGCTTAGTTCGCAATGAGCAGTTCTTC.

V is TRBV2 and J is TRBJ1-1, with D possibly being TRBD1 (5 bases). This CDR3 has 14 amino acids. Trimming cost V 4 bases and J 1 base, with 10 bases left between them. Germline CDR1 SNHLY, CDR2 FYNNEI. As DNA, the CDR3 is TGTGCCAGCAGTGCCGACAGCTGGAACACTGAAGCTTTCTTT. Amino acids: CASSADSWNTEAFF.

V is TRBV7-2 and J is TRBJ1-1, with 7 nucleotides matching TRBD1. The length of the CDR3 is 14 residues. Germline V gene sequence: CDR1 SGHTA, CDR2 FQGNSA. The V and J ends lost 3 bases and 3 bases, in that order; junction bases with no gene match: 4. The CDR3 nucleotides read TGTGCCAGCAGCTTTTGGGGACAGTACACTGAAGCTTTCTTT. It is translated as CASSFWGQYTEAFF.

The chain is built from TRBV27 and TRBJ2-5, with TRBD1 matching 8 bases. CDR1 is MNHEY and CDR2 is SMNVEV in the germline V gene (reference sequence). The CDR3 has 13 residues. The V segment lost 5 bases and the J segment 7 bases; nucleotides outside the gene matches: 6. The CDR3 DNA sequence: TGTGCCAGCAGTCCTGGACAGGGAGGGACCCAGTACTTC. This sequence encodes CASSPGQGGTQYF.

Concerning this clone itself: The same CDR3 arises from other DNA sequences in this sample as well. This chain connects TRBV27 to TRBJ1-1, with D unresolved. From germline, CDR1 is MNHEY and CDR2 SMNVEV (reference sequence). V dropped 6 bases and J dropped 2 bases, with 10 bases sitting between them. CDR3 length equals 13 residues. CDR3 protein: CASRVLGNTEAFF. The CDR3 nucleotides read TGTGCCAGCAGAGTCTTGGGTAACACTGAAGCTTTCTTT.

The chain is built from TRBV9 and TRBJ1-3; TRBD1 might be the D (5 bases). CDR1 SGDLS and CDR2 YYNGEE come from the germline V gene. Trimming removed 3 bases from V and 0 bases from J, with 16 bases in between. This CDR3 is built from 17 residues. DNA for the CDR3: TGTGCCAGCAGCGGGGGGACGGTGGCCTACTCTGGAAACACCATATATTTT. Translation: CASSGGTVAYSGNTIYF.

The CDR3 DNA reads as TGTGCCAGCAGCAAAGATACAGGGAACGGTGAAAAACTGTTTTTT. Translating gives CASSKDTGNGEKLFF. The rearrangement joins TRBV7-9 to TRBJ1-4, with a possible D match to TRBD1 (6 bases). Trimming stripped 5 bases from V and 7 bases from J, with 17 bases between. The CDR3 is 15 amino acids. Looked up from germline, CDR1 is SEHNR and CDR2 is FQNEAQ (reference sequence).

The chain links TRBV28 to TRBJ2-7; no firm D call. Per germline, CDR1 MDHEN and CDR2 SYDVKM. Between the trimmed V and J ends, which lost 3 bases and 2 bases, there was a span of 11 bases. This CDR3 contains 14 residues. The CDR3 loop reads CASSFSLPTYEQYF. CDR3 coding DNA: TGTGCCAGCAGTTTCTCTCTACCCACCTACGAGCAGTACTTC.

Turning to this clone: Other DNA sequences from this sample encode an identical CDR3 as well. V gene TRBV5-1 combines with J gene TRBJ2-7; D possibly corresponds to TRBD1 (6 bases). Germline lookup yields CDR1 SGHRS and CDR2 YFSETQ. The V end lost 0 bases, the J end lost 2 bases, and 9 bases lay between the germline ends. The CDR3 sequence is 14 residues long. CDR3 sequence (DNA): TGCGCCAGCAGCTTGGATGGGGGCCCCTACGAGCAGTACTTC. Protein sequence: CASSLDGGPYEQYF.

This clone has just one count. This sequence joins TRBV7-9 and TRBJ2-3; 8 bases agree with TRBD1. This CDR3 spans 15 amino acids. Germline V gene lookup returns CDR1 SEHNR and CDR2 FQNEAQ (reference sequence). V lost 0 bases to trimming and J lost 7 bases; unmatched junction nucleotides: 6. Here the CDR3 reads CASSLADRAPNTQYF. The CDR3 DNA reads TGTGCCAGCAGCTTAGCGGACAGGGCCCCGAATACGCAGTATTTT.

Regarding this clone: Other DNA sequences in the same sample also yield this CDR3. V usage is TRBV4-3 and J usage is TRBJ2-7, with TRBD2 matching over 7 bases. The V gene's germline CDR1 is LGHNA and CDR2 YSLEER. V trimming: 1 base; J trimming: 3 bases; junction bases outside the gene matches: 3. This CDR3 is built from 14 residues. CDR3 sequence: CASSQGASGYEQYF. CDR3 DNA: TGCGCCAGCAGCCAAGGGGCTAGCGGCTACGAGCAGTACTTC.

This clone was recorded only once. This chain uses TRBV6-5 with TRBJ2-6; no reliable D call. The CDR3 spans 15 residues. In germline, CDR1 is MNHEY, CDR2 SVGAGI. The ends were cut back, 11 bases at V and 0 bases at J, with 14 bases in the middle. CDR3 bases: TGTGCCGGGTATAGGCCATGCTCTGGGGCCAACGTCCTGACTTTC. Amino acid sequence: CAGYRPCSGANVLTF.

The V gene is TRBV30, the J gene TRBJ2-7, with no clear D. V gave up 4 bases and J gave up 1 base, with 11 bases separating them. Germline-derived CDR1 and CDR2 are GTSNPN and SVGIG (reference sequence). The CDR3 runs 13 residues. The CDR3 is CAWTAPESYEQYF. In DNA, the CDR3 is TGTGCCTGGACCGCTCCAGAGTCCTACGAGCAGTACTTC. The full variable domain, in which reference TRBV30 and TRBJ2-7 provide the parts outside the CDR3, is SQTIHQWPATLVQPVGSPLSLECTVEGTSNPNLYWYRQAAGRGLQLLFYSVGIGQISSEVPQNLSASRPQDRQFILSSKKLLLSDSGFYLCAWTAPESYEQYFGPGTRLTVT.

The chain combines TRBV4-3 with TRBJ1-1, with D possibly TRBD1 on 5 matching bases. The V gene's germline CDR1 is LGHNA and CDR2 YSLEER. V was clipped by 6 bases and J by 4 bases, with 12 bases between them. The CDR3 spans 13 residues. DNA for the CDR3: TGCGCCAGCAGTTCGAGCGGGGGCACTGAAGCTTTCTTT. Translation gives CASSSSGGTEAFF.

This chain connects TRBV19 to TRBJ2-1, with a weak D call TRBD2 (5 bases). The V and J ends lost 7 bases and 2 bases respectively, with 9 bases between them. The CDR3 has 13 amino acids. Germline V gene sequence: CDR1 LNHDA, CDR2 SQIVND (reference sequence). The CDR3 reads CASIDYAYNEQFF. CDR3 DNA sequence: TGTGCCAGTATCGACTACGCCTACAATGAGCAGTTCTTC.

This chain joins TRBV29-1 and TRBJ1-1, with 11 bases fitting TRBD1. Trimming took 0 bases from V and 0 from J; bases not matched to a gene: 6. The germline V gene encodes CDR1 SQVTM and CDR2 ANQGSEA. This CDR3 is 17 amino acids long. CDR3 in DNA: TGCAGCGTTGAAGAGCCGAGGACAGGGGGCGTGAACACTGAAGCTTTCTTT. Its translation is CSVEEPRTGGVNTEAFF. Looking up the rest from reference TRBV29-1 and TRBJ1-1 gives the full variable domain: SAVISQKPSRDICQRGTSLTIQCQVDSQVTMMFWYRQQPGQSLTLIATANQGSEATYESGFVIDKFPISRPNLTFSTLTVSNMSPEDSSIYLCSVEEPRTGGVNTEAFFGQGTRLTVV.

The CDR3 DNA reads TGTGCCAGCAGTCCAGGGACAGGCGATACAACTAATGAAAAACTGTTTTTT. Translated: CASSPGTGDTTNEKLFF. The V call is TRBV28, the J call TRBJ1-4; 8 nucleotides line up with TRBD1. The CDR3 totals 17 residues. Germline CDR1 and CDR2: MDHEN and SYDVKM. The V segment lost 5 bases and the J segment 0 bases; nucleotides outside the gene matches: 8.

The rearrangement joins TRBV6-5 to TRBJ2-1, with no clear D. The germline V and J ends were trimmed by 4 bases and 15 bases, with 16 bases remaining between them. The CDR3 has 12 residues. The germline V gene encodes CDR1 MNHEY and CDR2 SVGAGI. The CDR3 loop reads CASSSQLVASFF. CDR3 DNA: TGTGCCAGCAGTTCTCAACTGGTCGCGTCGTTCTTC.

The CDR3, as DNA: TGTGCCAGCAGCGCGGGATTTGAAGCTTTCTTT. Translated, it gives CASSAGFEAFF. The rearrangement uses TRBV9 and TRBJ1-1; D unresolved. V lost 3 bases to trimming and J lost 7 bases, with 7 bases between them. The CDR3 is 11 residues long. Germline CDR1 is SGDLS and CDR2 is YYNGEE.

This chain joins TRBV10-3 and TRBJ2-4; 9 bases line up with TRBD1. Germline CDR1 and CDR2: ENHRY and SYGVKD. This CDR3 has 13 residues. V gave up 4 bases and J gave up 8 bases; unmatched junction bases: 3. CDR3 DNA sequence: TGTGCCATCAGTGGACAGGGGGGGGACATTCAGTACTTC. Residues: CAISGQGGDIQYF.